This T cell receptor (beta chain) was identified in a study of regulatory T cells in long-lasting Graves disease. The time point: newly diagnosed GD, antithyroid drugs for less than 3 months. Generation of the TCR library employed RNA extracted from PBMCs. Graves' disease diagnoses followed American Thyroid Association guidelines. Library construction for TCR beta used iRepertoire HTBI primers and Arm-PCR of CDR3 regions. Via MiXCR, TCRdb re-called the multiplex PCR reads, giving one row per CDR3 protein. The sample yields hundreds of thousands of distinct CDR3 sequences, roughly 16% seen once. Study-level points and caveats: New patients shared fewer public clonotypes (approximately 970) than persistent patients did (around 2,700).

This CDR3 spans 19 amino acids. From germline, CDR1 is SGHVS and CDR2 FQNEAQ. The ends lost 2 bases at V and 6 bases at J; junction bases unmatched: 19. The table lists this clonotype with many counts. The antigen remains undetermined. This sample was shared with a second study, whose subject was T cells in Graves' hyperthyroidism and ophthalmopathy.

This chain joins TRBV7-8 and TRBJ2-1; 7 bases match TRBD2. The sample was peripheral blood mononuclear cells (PBMCs), taken at new diagnosis, from a patient treated with antithyroid drugs. This clonotype was obtained from a woman under 40 with Graves disease. CDR3 residues: CASSLSRGLEIPPSNEQFF. The CDR3 DNA is TGTGCCAGCAGCTTATCTAGAGGACTAGAAATTCCCCCGTCCAATGAGCAGTTCTTC.